This T cell receptor (beta chain) derives from a study of blood T cells in healthy people across ages. This CDR3 contains 15 residues. Trimming removed 3 bases from V and 3 bases from J; junction bases left unmatched: 5. Through a sample-barcoded 5' primer and a J-beta primer mix, a second PCR was run for about 7 to 12 cycles. MiXCR was run by TCRdb on the 5' RACE reads, yielding one entry per CDR3 protein. This table holds some 550,000 distinct CDR3 sequences, roughly 48% found once. This clonotype appeared a few times. Input material: blood. The sequence was collected from a man older than 75 in good health. The chain is built from TRBV12-3 or TRBV12-4 and TRBJ2-5, with TRBD2 matching 9 bases. The CDR3 is CASSFLAGGKETQYF. CDR3 nucleotide sequence: TGTGCCAGCAGTTTTCTGGCGGGGGGGAAAGAGACCCAGTACTTC.